Listed here are 7 T cell receptor beta chains from one sample, sequenced in a study of T cells in localized non-small cell lung cancer. The table came from immunoSEQ multiplex PCR; TCRdb's copy has only in-frame clones and leaves some out. The top ten hold 2.5% to 3% of the sample, which has 23,000 or so clones, roughly nine tenths seen once. The sample consisted of peripheral blood, taken before any cancer treatment. Receptors were obtained from a woman aged 35-70 years with stage I lung adenocarcinoma.

This clone was seen a single time. The chain carries TRBV28 and TRBJ2-3, with D perhaps being TRBD1 or TRBD2 (6 bases each). This CDR3 has 15 amino acids. CDR1 is MDHEN, CDR2 SYDVKM, per germline. V was trimmed by 5 bases and J by 3 bases, leaving 15 bases between them. CDR3 in amino acids: CASSPGGLSTDTQYF. In nucleotides, the CDR3 is TGTGCCAGCAGTCCCGGGGGCCTTTCAACAGATACGCAGTATTTT.

The rearrangement links TRBV6-1 to TRBJ2-7; TRBD1 agrees at 9 bases. The CDR3 spans 17 residues. V dropped 0 bases and J dropped 3; count of bases not matched to a gene: 9. Germline V gene lookup returns CDR1 MNHNS and CDR2 SASEGT. This CDR3 is CASSEATGQGRIYEQYF. CDR3 sequence (DNA): TGTGCCAGCAGTGAAGCGACGGGACAGGGTAGAATCTACGAGCAGTACTTC.

This clone showed up just once. The chain combines TRBV6-5 with TRBJ2-7; D is uncertain. CDR1 is MNHEY, CDR2 SVGAGI, per germline. V lost 0 bases and J 7 bases, leaving 19 bases between the germline ends. The CDR3 totals 16 residues. The CDR3 reads CASSYSWGSTTGEQYF. The DNA of the CDR3 is TGTGCCAGCAGTTACTCGTGGGGTAGTACGACCGGGGAGCAGTACTTC.

The rearrangement links TRBV19 to TRBJ2-7, with 7 bases aligning to TRBD1. Germline V gives CDR1 LNHDA, CDR2 SQIVND (reference sequence). CDR3 length: 14 residues. With V trimmed by 6 bases and J by 0 bases, 5 bases remained unmatched. CDR3 nucleotides: TGTGCCAGTAGAGGGGGCCGGAGCTCCTACGAGCAGTACTTC. Translation gives CASRGGRSSYEQYF.

V usage is TRBV30 and J usage is TRBJ1-3; no clear D gene. The CDR3 runs to 13 residues. Trimming shortened V by 3 bases and J by 3 bases, and 9 bases separated the two germline ends. Germline-derived CDR1 and CDR2 are GTSNPN and SVGIG (reference sequence). DNA for the CDR3: TGTGCCTGGAGGTCGTTAGGTGGAAACACCATATATTTT. It yields the protein CAWRSLGGNTIYF.

V and J are TRBV5-8 and TRBJ2-1, with 7 bases matching TRBD2. V shed 3 bases and J 0 bases; nucleotides not matched to a gene: 6. The CDR3 runs 16 residues. Germline values: CDR1 SGHTS, CDR2 YDEGEE. This CDR3 is CASSYSSGSSYNEQFF. CDR3 DNA: TGTGCCAGCAGCTACTCTAGCGGTAGCTCCTACAATGAGCAGTTCTTC.

CDR3 protein: CASSDPYSGKADTQYF. The CDR3 bases are TGTGCCAGCAGTGACCCCTATAGCGGGAAGGCAGATACGCAGTATTTT. This rearrangement joins TRBV2 to TRBJ2-3; 8 bases align to TRBD2. The J segment lost 4 bases and the V segment lost 3 bases, leaving 9 bases of the junction unmatched. CDR3 length: 16 residues. Per the germline V gene, CDR1 is SNHLY and CDR2 is FYNNEI. The full variable domain, rest sourced from reference TRBV2 and TRBJ2-3, is EPEVTQTPSHQVTQMGQEVILRCVPISNHLYFYWYRQILGQKVEFLVSFYNNEISEKSEIFDDQFSVERPDGSNFTLKIRSTKLEDSAMYFCASSDPYSGKADTQYFGPGTRLTVL.